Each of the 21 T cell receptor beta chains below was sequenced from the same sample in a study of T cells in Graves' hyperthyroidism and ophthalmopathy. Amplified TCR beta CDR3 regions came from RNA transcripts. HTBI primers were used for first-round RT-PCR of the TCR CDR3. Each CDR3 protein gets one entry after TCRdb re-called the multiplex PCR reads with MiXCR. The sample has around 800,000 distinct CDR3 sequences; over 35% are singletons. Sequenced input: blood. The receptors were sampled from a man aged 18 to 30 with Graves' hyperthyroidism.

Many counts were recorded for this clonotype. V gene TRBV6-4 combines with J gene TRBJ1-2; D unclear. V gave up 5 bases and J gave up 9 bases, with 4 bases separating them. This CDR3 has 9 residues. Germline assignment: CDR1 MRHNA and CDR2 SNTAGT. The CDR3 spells CASSRSYTF. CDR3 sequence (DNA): TGTGCCAGCAGTCGCAGCTACACCTTC.

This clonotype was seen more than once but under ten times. As DNA, the CDR3 is TGTGCCAGCAGCGTAGACGGACGGTACTACGAGCAGTACTTC. Its translation: CASSVDGRYYEQYF. The chain links TRBV9 to TRBJ2-7; D call uncertain. There are 14 residues in the CDR3. Germline V gives CDR1 SGDLS, CDR2 YYNGEE. V shed 0 bases and J shed 3 bases, with 10 bases lying between them.

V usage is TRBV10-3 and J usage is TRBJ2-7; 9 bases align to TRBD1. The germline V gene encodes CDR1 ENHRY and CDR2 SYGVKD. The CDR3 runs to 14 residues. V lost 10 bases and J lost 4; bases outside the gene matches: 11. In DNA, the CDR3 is TGTGCCAGCAGGGCCGGGACAGGGTTTTACGAGCAGTACTTC. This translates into CASRAGTGFYEQYF.

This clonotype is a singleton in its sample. In DNA, the CDR3 is TGCAGTGCTAGAGATCGGGACCCCCAAGAGACCCAGTACTTC. Translating gives CSARDRDPQETQYF. This chain connects TRBV20-1 to TRBJ2-5; D might be TRBD1 or TRBD2, each matching 5 bases. Between the trimmed V and J ends, which lost 0 bases and 1 base, there was a span of 9 bases. Germline V gene data show CDR1 as DFQATT and CDR2 as SNEGSKA (reference sequence). This CDR3 is built from 14 residues.

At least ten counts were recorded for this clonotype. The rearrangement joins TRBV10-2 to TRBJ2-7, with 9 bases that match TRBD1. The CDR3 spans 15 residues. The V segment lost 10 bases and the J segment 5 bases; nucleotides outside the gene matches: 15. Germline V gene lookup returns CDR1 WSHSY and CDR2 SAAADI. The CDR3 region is CAINGGGQGFDEQYF. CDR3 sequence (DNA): TGCGCCATTAATGGCGGGGGACAGGGTTTCGACGAGCAGTACTTC.

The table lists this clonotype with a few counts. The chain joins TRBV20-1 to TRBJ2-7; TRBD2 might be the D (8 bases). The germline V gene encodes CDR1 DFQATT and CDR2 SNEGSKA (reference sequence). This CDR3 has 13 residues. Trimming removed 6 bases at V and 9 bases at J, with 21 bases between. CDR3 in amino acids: CSATGGTVNGQYF. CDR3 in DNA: TGCAGTGCCACGGGGGGGACAGTTAACGGGCAGTACTTC.

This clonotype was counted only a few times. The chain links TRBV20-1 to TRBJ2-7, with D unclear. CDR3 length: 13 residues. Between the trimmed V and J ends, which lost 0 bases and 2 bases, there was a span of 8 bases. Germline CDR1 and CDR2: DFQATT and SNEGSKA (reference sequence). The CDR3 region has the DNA TGCAGTGCTAGAGATACGGATACCTACGAGCAGTACTTC. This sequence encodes CSARDTDTYEQYF.

The CDR3 region is CASSQASNRGSYGYTF. The CDR3 DNA sequence: TGCGCCAGCAGCCAAGCTTCTAACAGGGGAAGTTATGGCTACACCTTC. The rearrangement uses TRBV4-1 and TRBJ1-2; 7 nucleotides line up with TRBD1. This CDR3 comprises 16 residues. The germline V gene encodes CDR1 MGHRA and CDR2 YSYEKL. J lost 5 bases, V lost 1 base, and 10 bases had no gene match.

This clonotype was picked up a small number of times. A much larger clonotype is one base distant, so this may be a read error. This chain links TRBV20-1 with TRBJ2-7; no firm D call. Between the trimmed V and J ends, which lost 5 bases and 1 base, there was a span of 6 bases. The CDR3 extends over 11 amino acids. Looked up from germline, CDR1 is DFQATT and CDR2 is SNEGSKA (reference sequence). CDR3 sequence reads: CSAGESYEQYF. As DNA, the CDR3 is TGCAGTGCTGGGGAATCCTACGAGCAGTACTTC.

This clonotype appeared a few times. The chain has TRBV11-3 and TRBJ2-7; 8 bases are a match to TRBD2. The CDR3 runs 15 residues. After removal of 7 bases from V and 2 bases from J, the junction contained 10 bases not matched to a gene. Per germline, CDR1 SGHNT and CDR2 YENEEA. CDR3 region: CASNPWREAPYEQYF. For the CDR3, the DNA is TGTGCCAGCAACCCGTGGCGGGAGGCCCCCTACGAGCAGTACTTC. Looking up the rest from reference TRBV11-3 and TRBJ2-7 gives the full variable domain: EAGVVQSPRYKIIEKKQPVAFWCNPISGHNTLYWYLQNLGQGPELLIRYENEEAVDDSQLPKDRFSAERLKGVDSTLKIQPAELGDSAVYLCASNPWREAPYEQYFGPGTRLTVT.

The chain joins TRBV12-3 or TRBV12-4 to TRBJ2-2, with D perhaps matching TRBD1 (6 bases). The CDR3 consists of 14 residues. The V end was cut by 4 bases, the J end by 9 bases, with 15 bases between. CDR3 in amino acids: CASSSTGSPRELFF. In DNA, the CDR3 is TGTGCCAGCAGTTCCACAGGGAGTCCCAGGGAGCTGTTTTTT.

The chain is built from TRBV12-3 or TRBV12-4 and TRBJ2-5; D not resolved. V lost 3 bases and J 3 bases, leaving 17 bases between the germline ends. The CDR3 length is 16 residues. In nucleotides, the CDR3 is TGTGCCAGCAGTTTCTTTGTCGGACCTAATAAAGAGACCCAGTACTTC. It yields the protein CASSFFVGPNKETQYF.

This CDR3 is CASSWGTSPYEQYF. The CDR3 region has the DNA TGTGCCAGCAGCTGGGGGACTAGCCCCTACGAGCAGTACTTC. The genes are TRBV5-8 and TRBJ2-7; TRBD2 aligns across 9 bases. The CDR3 has 14 amino acids. V lost 3 bases, J lost 2 bases, and 3 bases stayed unmatched. In germline, CDR1 is SGHTS, CDR2 YDEGEE.

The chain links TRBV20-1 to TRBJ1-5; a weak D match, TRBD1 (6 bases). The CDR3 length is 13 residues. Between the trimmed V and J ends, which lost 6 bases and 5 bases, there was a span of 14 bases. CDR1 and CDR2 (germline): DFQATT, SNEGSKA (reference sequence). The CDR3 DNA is TGCAGTGCAATAGCAGGGGACGATCAGCCCCAGCATTTT. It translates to CSAIAGDDQPQHF.

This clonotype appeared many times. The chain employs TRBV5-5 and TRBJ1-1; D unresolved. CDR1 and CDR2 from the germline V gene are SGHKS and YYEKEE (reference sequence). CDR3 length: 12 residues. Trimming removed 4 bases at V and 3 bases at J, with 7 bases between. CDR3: CASSMRDTEAFF. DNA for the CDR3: TGTGCCAGCAGCATGCGGGACACTGAAGCTTTCTTT.

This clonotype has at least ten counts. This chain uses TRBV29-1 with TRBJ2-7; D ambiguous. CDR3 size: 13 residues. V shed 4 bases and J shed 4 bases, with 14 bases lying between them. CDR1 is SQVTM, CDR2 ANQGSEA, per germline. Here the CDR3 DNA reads TGCAGCGTTGTGGACCTCGACGGTTACGAGCAGTACTTC. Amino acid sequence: CSVVDLDGYEQYF.

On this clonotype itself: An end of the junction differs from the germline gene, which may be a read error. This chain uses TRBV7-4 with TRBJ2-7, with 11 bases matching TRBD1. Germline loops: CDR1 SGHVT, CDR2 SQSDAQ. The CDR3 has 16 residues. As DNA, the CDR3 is TGCGCCAGCAGCCGGGACGGGACAGGGGGCTCCTACGAGCAGTACTTC. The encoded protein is CASSRDGTGGSYEQYF.

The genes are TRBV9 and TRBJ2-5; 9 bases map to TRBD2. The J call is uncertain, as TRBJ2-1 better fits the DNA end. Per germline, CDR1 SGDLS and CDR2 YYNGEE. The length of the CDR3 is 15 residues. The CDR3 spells CASSEAGTSMDEQFF. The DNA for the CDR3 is TGTGCCAGCAGCGAAGCCGGGACTAGCATGGATGAGCAGTTCTTC.

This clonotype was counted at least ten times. This CDR3 reads CASSFVTNGYTF. Here the CDR3 DNA reads TGTGCCAGCAGCTTTGTAACGAATGGCTACACCTTC. The V call is TRBV7-9, the J call TRBJ1-2; D not certain. CDR3 length: 12 residues. Germline values: CDR1 SEHNR, CDR2 FQNEAQ (reference sequence). Trimming took 3 bases from V and 6 from J, leaving 8 bases between them.

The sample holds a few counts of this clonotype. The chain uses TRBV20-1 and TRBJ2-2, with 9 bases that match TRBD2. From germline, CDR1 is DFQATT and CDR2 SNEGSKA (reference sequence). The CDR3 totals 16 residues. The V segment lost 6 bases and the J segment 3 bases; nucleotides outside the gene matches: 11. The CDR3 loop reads CSARILAGDDTGELFF. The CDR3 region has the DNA TGCAGTGCAAGGATATTAGCGGGAGATGACACCGGGGAGCTGTTTTTT.

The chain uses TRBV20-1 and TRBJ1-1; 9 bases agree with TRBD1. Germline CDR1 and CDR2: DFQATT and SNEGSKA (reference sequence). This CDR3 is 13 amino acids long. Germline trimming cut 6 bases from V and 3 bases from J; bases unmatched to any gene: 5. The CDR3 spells CSARRDRDTEAFF. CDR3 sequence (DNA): TGCAGTGCCCGCCGGGACAGGGACACTGAAGCTTTCTTT.